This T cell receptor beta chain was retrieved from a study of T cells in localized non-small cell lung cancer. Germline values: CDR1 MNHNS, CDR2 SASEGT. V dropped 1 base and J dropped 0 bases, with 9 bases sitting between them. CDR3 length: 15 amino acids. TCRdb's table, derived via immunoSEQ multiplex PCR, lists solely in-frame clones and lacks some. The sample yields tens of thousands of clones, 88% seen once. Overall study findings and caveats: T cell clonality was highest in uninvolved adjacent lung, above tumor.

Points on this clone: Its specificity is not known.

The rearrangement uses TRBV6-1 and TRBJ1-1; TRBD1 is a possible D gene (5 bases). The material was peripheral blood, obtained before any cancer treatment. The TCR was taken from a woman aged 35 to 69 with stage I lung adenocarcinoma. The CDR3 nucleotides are TGTGCCAGCAGTGAAGACAGGTTAATGAACACTGAAGCTTTCTTT. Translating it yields CASSEDRLMNTEAFF.